This T cell receptor (beta chain) originates from a study of regulatory T cells in long-lasting Graves disease (dated by TCRdb to about 2021). With respect to the entire study: Persistent Graves' disease was defined as antithyroid drug treatment for over 5 years with persistently positive TSH receptor autoantibodies. Antithyroid drugs had been taken for approximately 10 years on average by persistent Graves' disease patients in the clinical cohort. The study took place in China and was registered as a clinical trial. A total of some 33 samples were covered by TCR sequencing, comprising roughly 13 persistent and roughly 20 newly diagnosed Graves' disease patients. Peripheral blood TCR sequencing and RNA sequencing compared persistent Graves' disease patients with newly diagnosed Graves' disease patients. The paper's findings and limits, for the study overall: Persistent patients shared more public clonotypes among themselves (under 3,000) than newly diagnosed patients did (about 970). Only peripheral blood was studied, because thyroid tissue, the primary lesion, was inaccessible. The authors acknowledged the small sample size as a limitation that may reduce accuracy. Preferential use of TRBV28, TRBJ1-2 and TRBJ2-5 was observed in persistent disease, whereas TRBV20-1 and TRBJ2-1 were favored in newly diagnosed disease. Only the TCR beta chain was sequenced and analyzed. Persistent Graves' disease patients showed lower TCR Shannon entropy and fewer highly expanded clones than newly diagnosed patients, suggesting clonal expansion.

The protocol used for the library was multiplex PCR. The run used an Illumina HiSeq 4000. CDR3 regions were amplified by Arm-PCR with iRepertoire HTBI primers to construct TCR beta libraries. Before sequencing, the PCR products underwent gel purification. On the authors' methods: Gene usage analysis of CDR3 amino acid clonotypes used the 50 to 70 TRBV and 14 to 15 TRBJ segments found across samples. COPE and FqMerger were used to merge the filtered high-quality paired reads into contigs. Contigs were aligned with BLAST to IMGT TRBV, TRBD and TRBJ reference genes, and CDR3 was defined per IMGT. Highly expanded clones were defined as clonotypes with a frequency above 0.1%. Shannon entropy was used to measure repertoire diversity, and the Gini coefficient was used to measure V-J evenness. Public clonotypes were defined as clonotypes shared by more than one individual. TCRdb applied fastp at Q25 and MiXCR to the public reads, then kept only in-frame beta chains. Rows are combined by CDR3 protein, so each entry shows the most common genes and DNA. TCRdb assigned the V and J calls; the authors' analysis was not used. The sample contains over 650,000 distinct CDR3 sequences, about 32% of them found a single time. In total, the top ten clones hold under 55% of the sample.

As encoded in the germline V gene, CDR1 is MNHEY while CDR2 is SVGEGT. V loses 6 bases at its end and J loses 5 bases; junction bases beyond the gene matches: 8. The CDR3 runs 14 residues from the cysteine to the phenylalanine. The entry retains the CDR3 DNA only, 42 bases that are in frame from base 1. The time point label, as the study defines it: persistent/refractory GD, antithyroid drugs over 5 years with positive TRAb. For both TCR sequencing and RNA sequencing, RNA was extracted from PBMCs using TRIzol. The diagnosis of Graves' disease followed American Thyroid Association guidelines. The patients came from an endocrinology department in Xi'an, China. Each patient gave 8.5 to 9.5 milliliters of peripheral blood, collected in an EDTA anticoagulant tube. PBMCs were isolated by Ficoll Paque Plus density gradient separation without further T cell sorting. An Agilent 2100 Bioanalyzer and agarose gel were used to check RNA quality, and a NanoDrop 2000 was used to measure RNA concentration.

As regards this clonotype: Its antigen target is currently unknown. No base qualities exist here, and no much larger clone lies one base off it.

The TCR was taken from a female donor with Graves disease. Here the chain combines TRBV6-2 or TRBV6-3 and TRBJ2-7, with 9 middle bases fitting TRBD2. The source was peripheral blood mononuclear cells (PBMCs), collected when the disease was refractory, from a patient treated with antithyroid drugs. Here the CDR3 is given as CASSRGTSTHEQYF. The sequenced DNA: TGTGCCAGCAGCCGTGGGACTAGCACCCACGAGCAGTACTTC.